This T cell receptor (beta chain) was captured by sequencing in a study of CD8 T cells in ankylosing spondylitis. One entry per CDR3 protein, called by TCRdb with MiXCR from the 5' RACE reads. The sample has 220,000 or so distinct CDR3 sequences; around 17% are singletons. The study's findings and limits: Clones that were linked to disease were CD8+ and were relatively rare in peripheral blood. Matched ankylosing spondylitis synovial fluid reportedly showed significant enrichment of disease-linked clones. Blood from ankylosing spondylitis patients appeared to carry a characteristic roughly 8-variant TCR beta motif. Earlier studies detected some motif variants in reactive arthritis synovial fluid and blood.

The CDR3 length is 15 residues. V lost 2 bases and J lost 8, with 13 bases in between. This clonotype was seen only a few times. Its antigen is unidentified. This receptor was taken from a male donor with ankylosing spondylitis. The chain combines TRBV12-3 or TRBV12-4 with TRBJ1-6; D is undetermined. The specimen sequenced was blood, either unsorted or a sorted T cell fraction (not recorded which). CDR3 sequence reads: CASSLREGKDSPLHF. The CDR3 DNA follows: TGTGCCAGCAGTTTACGGGAAGGGAAAGATTCACCCCTCCACTTT.